This T cell receptor (beta chain) was profiled in a study of blood T cell repertoires in COVID-19. Across the study: Samples of COVID-19 (acute and convalescent) were obtained from the United States, Italy and Spain. From T cells, B-cell-depleted T cells, or PBMCs came the material, which was cDNA or gDNA.

The CDR3 covers 16 residues. In germline, CDR1 is LGHNA, CDR2 YNFKEQ. V shed 0 bases and J 3 bases; nucleotides not matched to a gene: 4. Original processing methods: How many nucleated cells were present was estimated from reference gene primer amplification. Libraries were prepared by immunoSEQ multiplex PCR; TCRdb keeps only in-frame clonotypes and omits some of them. V, J and clone size reflect that table, while D and trimming were determined from the DNA. The profile shows 150,000 to 180,000 clones, about 79% of them singletons. The source material was peripheral blood. The clonotype comes from an older woman with acute or convalescent COVID-19. The V and J genes are TRBV4-2 and TRBJ1-3; 8 bases are shared with TRBD1. The CDR3 here is CASSQDPGGDGNTIYF. Written as DNA, the CDR3 is TGTGCCAGCAGCCAAGATCCAGGGGGCGATGGAAACACCATATATTTT.